These 9 T cell receptor beta chains share one sample of origin, sequenced in a study of shared clonotypes between healthy human individuals. Profiling relied on immunoSEQ multiplex PCR, and the TCRdb table lists in-frame clones only, not all of them. Of 2 million to 2.5 million clones listed, under 97% are singletons. Sample: naive CD4+ T cells sorted from blood. Documented subset: CD45RA+ positively selected. The receptors stem from a man aged 18 to 30 in good health.

V is TRBV30 and J is TRBJ1-6, with a weak D call TRBD1 (6 bases). Germline V gene data show CDR1 as GTSNPN and CDR2 as SVGIG (reference sequence). This CDR3 contains 13 residues. Trimming pared 8 bases from V and 9 bases from J, leaving 17 bases between. The CDR3 nucleotides read TGTGCCGTTGGACAGAATATGGGTTCACCCCTCCACTTT. Protein sequence: CAVGQNMGSPLHF.

Details on this clone: The sample holds other DNA sequences that translate to the same CDR3. This chain links TRBV11-2 with TRBJ2-3; D tentatively reads TRBD1 or TRBD2 (6 bases each). Germline assignment: CDR1 SGHAT and CDR2 FQNNGV. The CDR3 consists of 15 residues. The V gene lost 3 bases and the J gene lost 0 bases, with 10 bases spanning the gap. This chain's CDR3 is CASSLGGQSTDTQYF. The CDR3 DNA is TGTGCCAGCAGCTTGGGGGGCCAAAGCACAGATACGCAGTATTTT.

The V gene is TRBV12-2, the J gene TRBJ2-5. TRBV12-2 is reported as a pseudogene. The CDR3 covers 14 residues. The CDR3 loop reads CASRLEAQEETQYF. The CDR3, as DNA: TGTGCAAGTCGCTTAGAGGCACAAGAAGAGACCCAGTACTTC.

V usage is TRBV25-1 and J usage is TRBJ1-2; 8 nucleotides match TRBD1. Unmatched junction bases numbered 6, after V lost 2 bases and J lost 1 base. CDR1 MGHDK and CDR2 SYGVNS come from the germline V gene. The CDR3 is 16 residues long. This CDR3 is CASSESGTGLNYGYTF. CDR3 nucleotide sequence: TGTGCCAGCAGTGAAAGCGGGACAGGTCTTAACTATGGCTACACCTTC.

The CDR3 loop reads CASSFVLSGNTIYF. The CDR3 DNA reads TGTGCCAGCAGCTTTGTACTCTCTGGAAACACCATATATTTT. The chain combines TRBV7-9 with TRBJ1-3, with D unclear. The length of the CDR3 is 14 residues. The germline V gene encodes CDR1 SEHNR and CDR2 FQNEAQ (reference sequence). The V gene lost 3 bases and the J gene lost 0 bases, with 6 bases spanning the gap.

This clone occurred once. Other DNA sequences from this sample encode an identical CDR3 as well. The CDR3 here is CASSYGRNTEAFF. In nucleotides, the CDR3 is TGTGCCAGCAGTTACGGGAGGAACACTGAAGCTTTCTTT. This chain links TRBV6-5 with TRBJ1-1; D remains unclear. This CDR3 has 13 amino acids. Trimming left V 2 bases short and J 1 base short, with 5 bases between. Germline V lookup: CDR1 MNHEY, CDR2 SVGAGI.

A remark on this clone: Other DNA sequences in the sample encode the same CDR3. This chain uses TRBV5-1 with TRBJ2-3, with D possibly TRBD2 on 5 matching bases. Trimming removed 4 bases at V and 0 bases at J, with 9 bases between. From germline, CDR1 is SGHRS and CDR2 YFSETQ. The CDR3 contains 14 residues. CDR3 loop: CASSLEGSTDTQYF. The CDR3 coding sequence is TGCGCCAGCAGCCTCGAGGGAAGCACAGATACGCAGTATTTT.

The V call is TRBV5-5, the J call TRBJ2-7, with 10 bases matching TRBD2. The CDR3 consists of 16 residues. The germline CDR1 and CDR2 sequences are SGHKS and YYEKEE (reference sequence). The V segment lost 4 bases and the J segment 6 bases; nucleotides outside the gene matches: 13. The CDR3 nucleotides are TGTGCCAGCAGCCCCGGGAGGGGACTAGCGAGGGGCGAGCAGTACTTC. Amino acids: CASSPGRGLARGEQYF.

V gene TRBV15 combines with J gene TRBJ1-3; D is undetermined. The germline V and J ends were trimmed by 0 bases and 0 bases, with 15 bases remaining between them. Germline V gene lookup returns CDR1 LNHNV and CDR2 YYDKDF (reference sequence). CDR3 length: 18 amino acids. The CDR3 is CATSRDLHRPLSGNTIYF. CDR3 DNA: TGTGCCACCAGCAGAGATCTCCACAGACCGCTCTCTGGAAACACCATATATTTT.